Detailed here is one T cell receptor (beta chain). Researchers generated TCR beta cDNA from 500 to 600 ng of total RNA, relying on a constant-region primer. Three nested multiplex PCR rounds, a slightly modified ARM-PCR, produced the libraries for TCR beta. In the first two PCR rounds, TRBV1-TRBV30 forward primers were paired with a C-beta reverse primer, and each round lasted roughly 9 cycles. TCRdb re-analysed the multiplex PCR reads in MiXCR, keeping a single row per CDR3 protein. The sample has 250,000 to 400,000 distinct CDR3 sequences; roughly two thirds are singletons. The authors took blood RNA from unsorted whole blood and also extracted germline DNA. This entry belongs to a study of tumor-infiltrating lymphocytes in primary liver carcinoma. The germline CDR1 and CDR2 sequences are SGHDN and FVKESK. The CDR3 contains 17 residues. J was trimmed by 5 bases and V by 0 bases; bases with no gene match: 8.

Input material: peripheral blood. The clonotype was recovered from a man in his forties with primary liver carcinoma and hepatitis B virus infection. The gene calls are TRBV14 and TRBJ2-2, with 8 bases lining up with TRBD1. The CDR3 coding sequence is TGTGCCAGCAGCCAAGATCGAGGACAGGGTAGTACCGGGGAGCTGTTTTTT. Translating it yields CASSQDRGQGSTGELFF.